The 26 T cell receptor beta chains in this list originate from one sample, sequenced in a study of chemoradiotherapy in HPV16-positive cancers. Using immunoSEQ multiplex PCR, the repertoire was profiled, and TCRdb retains in-frame clones only, with some absent. The repertoire has some 17,000 clones, 65% to 80% of them found once; the top ten carry approximately 8.2%. The sample was tumor tissue, taken from a patient who underwent chemoradiotherapy. These receptors originate from a human donor with HPV-associated anogenital cancer.

The rearrangement links TRBV9 to TRBJ1-3; D is perhaps TRBD1 (6 bases). CDR1 and CDR2 (germline): SGDLS, YYNGEE. V lost 2 bases and J 2 bases, leaving 11 bases between the germline ends. This CDR3 has 15 amino acids. CDR3 in DNA: TGTGCCAGCAGCGTCCTACAGGGTGCTGGAAACACCATATATTTT. As protein: CASSVLQGAGNTIYF.

This chain uses TRBV11-2 with TRBJ2-1; maybe TRBD1 (5 bases). Trimming cost V 3 bases and J 9 bases, with 12 bases left between them. Germline V gene sequence: CDR1 SGHAT, CDR2 FQNNGV. This CDR3 is 13 amino acids long. Here the CDR3 reads CASSFRQTSEQFF. In DNA, the CDR3 is TGTGCCAGCAGCTTTCGACAGACGAGTGAGCAGTTCTTC. Full variable domain (missing parts from reference TRBV11-2 and TRBJ2-1): EAGVAQSPRYKIIEKRQSVAFWCNPISGHATLYWYQQILGQGPKLLIQFQNNGVVDDSQLPKDRFSAERLKGVDSTLKIQPAKLEDSAVYLCASSFRQTSEQFFGPGTRLTVL.

CDR3 loop: CASTRWGGRASYNEQFF. The DNA of the CDR3 is TGTGCCAGCACCCGATGGGGCGGGAGGGCCTCCTACAATGAGCAGTTCTTC. This chain joins TRBV7-9 and TRBJ2-1, with 9 positions matching TRBD2. Germline V gene sequence: CDR1 SEHNR, CDR2 FQNEAQ (reference sequence). This CDR3 region has 17 residues. The V and J ends lost 7 bases and 0 bases, in that order; junction bases with no gene match: 10.

This chain connects TRBV6-1 to TRBJ2-5; D remains ambiguous. V lost 5 bases and J 3 bases, leaving 7 bases between the germline ends. CDR1 MNHNS and CDR2 SASEGT come from the germline V gene. The CDR3 covers 12 residues. The CDR3 reads CASSFFEETQYF. CDR3 nucleotides: TGTGCCAGCAGTTTCTTCGAAGAGACCCAGTACTTC.

This chain connects TRBV18 to TRBJ2-6; D may correspond to TRBD1 or TRBD2 (5 bases each). The CDR3 spans 14 residues. In germline, CDR1 is KGHSH, CDR2 LQKENI. Trimming cost V 1 base and J 13 bases, with 14 bases left between them. The CDR3 DNA sequence: TGTGCCAGCTCACCACAGGGGACGGACTCAGTCCTGACTTTC. Translating gives CASSPQGTDSVLTF. Using reference TRBV18 and TRBJ2-6 for the parts outside the CDR3, the full variable domain is NAGVMQNPRHLVRRRGQEARLRCSPMKGHSHVYWYRQLPEEGLKFMVYLQKENIIDESGMPKERFSAEFPKEGPSILRIQQVVRGDSAAYFCASSPQGTDSVLTFGAGSRLTVL.

The rearrangement uses TRBV2 and TRBJ1-4; 9 bases line up with TRBD1. The CDR3 contains 16 residues. Per the germline V gene, CDR1 is SNHLY and CDR2 is FYNNEI. V trimming: 5 bases; J trimming: 3 bases; junction bases outside the gene matches: 7. The CDR3 region has the DNA TGTGCCAGCAGTCCCGGGACAGGGTACGCTAATGAAAAACTGTTTTTT. This codes for CASSPGTGYANEKLFF.

V is TRBV28 and J is TRBJ2-1; the D gene is possibly TRBD2 (6 bases). The CDR3 loop spans 14 amino acids. Trimming took off 6 bases at V and 5 bases at J, with 14 bases between the two ends. CDR1 and CDR2 from the germline V gene are MDHEN and SYDVKM. The CDR3 bases are TGTGCCAGCAGGGACTCAAGGAGGGACAATGAGCAGTTCTTC. Residues: CASRDSRRDNEQFF.

The gene calls are TRBV2 and TRBJ1-5; D gene uncertain. Trimming took 7 bases from V and 5 from J, leaving 9 bases between them. CDR1 is SNHLY, CDR2 FYNNEI, per germline. The CDR3 runs 12 residues. Written as DNA, the CDR3 is TGTGCCAGCAACCTGGAGTATCAGCCCCAGCATTTT. It yields the protein CASNLEYQPQHF.

CDR3 amino acids: CASSYGQKIYEQYF. The CDR3 coding sequence is TGTGCCAGCAGTTACGGACAGAAAATCTACGAGCAGTACTTC. The chain recombines TRBV6-5 with TRBJ2-7; D is perhaps TRBD1 (6 bases). The CDR3 has 14 amino acids. Germline CDR1 reads MNHEY; CDR2 reads SVGAGI. Trimming stripped 2 bases from V and 3 bases from J, with 11 bases between.

The rearrangement links TRBV5-5 to TRBJ1-5, with TRBD1 as a possible D gene (5 bases). Deletions cut 2 bases from V and 5 bases from J, with 11 bases between. Germline CDR1 SGHKS, CDR2 YYEKEE (reference sequence). This CDR3 is 14 amino acids long. In DNA form, the CDR3 reads TGTGCCAGCAGCTTTTTGGGGGGACATCAGCCCCAGCATTTT. As protein: CASSFLGGHQPQHF.

The V gene is TRBV12-5, the J gene TRBJ1-3; TRBD1 might be the D (5 bases). CDR3 length: 14 residues. Between the trimmed V and J ends, which lost 6 bases and 1 base, there was a span of 10 bases. CDR1 and CDR2 from the germline V gene are LGHNT and FRNRAP. The DNA of the CDR3 is TGTGCTAGTGGCCAGGGAGAATCTGGAAACACCATATATTTT. Translation gives CASGQGESGNTIYF.

This clone is medium-sized by share. CDR3 coding DNA: TGTGCCAGCAGCTTAGCAGGGGGCGCGGATTATCCCCTCCACTTT. It encodes CASSLAGGADYPLHF. This chain links TRBV2 with TRBJ1-6, with 8 positions matching TRBD1. The CDR3 runs 15 residues. Trimming cost V 6 bases and J 13 bases; bases outside gene matches: 14. CDR1 is SNHLY and CDR2 is FYNNEI in the germline V gene.

V is TRBV6-6 and J is TRBJ1-6; D not resolved. Germline V CDR1 and CDR2: MNHNY, SVGAGI (reference sequence). Trimming left V 0 bases short and J 5 bases short, with 11 bases between. The CDR3 has 16 residues. CDR3: CASSYSKPENNSPLHF. DNA for the CDR3: TGTGCCAGCAGTTACTCGAAACCAGAGAATAATTCACCCCTCCACTTT.

This clone is judged medium-sized. This sequence joins TRBV6-5 and TRBJ1-1; 8 positions match TRBD1. The V gene end was trimmed by 8 bases and the J gene end by 4 bases; junction bases not matched to a gene: 9. Per germline, CDR1 MNHEY and CDR2 SVGAGI. The CDR3 consists of 14 residues. The CDR3 coding sequence is TGTGCCAGCCTTACCAGGGGGCGGGTCACTGAAGCTTTCTTT. Protein product: CASLTRGRVTEAFF.

This chain joins TRBV28 and TRBJ1-6; TRBD1 is a possible D gene (6 bases). This CDR3 spans 15 amino acids. The germline gives CDR1 MDHEN, CDR2 SYDVKM. With 6 bases removed from V and 10 bases from J, the gap between germline ends came to 19 bases. CDR3 bases: TGTGCCAGCAGCGAAGGGACACCCTGGGGGTCACCCCTCCACTTT. It translates to CASSEGTPWGSPLHF.

The chain carries TRBV6-5 and TRBJ2-1; D may be TRBD2 (5 bases). The CDR3 length is 16 residues. The germline V gene has CDR1 MNHEY and CDR2 SVGAGI. V was pared by 4 bases and J by 3 bases, with 16 bases between. The CDR3 coding sequence is TGTGCCAGCAGTTCCTTGGACTCGGAAGACTACAATGAGCAGTTCTTC. Translation: CASSSLDSEDYNEQFF.

The chain employs TRBV30 and TRBJ1-1, with no clear D. Germline V gene data show CDR1 as GTSNPN and CDR2 as SVGIG (reference sequence). V lost 2 bases and J 1 base, leaving 8 bases between the germline ends. The CDR3 consists of 13 residues. CDR3 nucleotide sequence: TGTGCCTGGAGTTTCACATGGAACACTGAAGCTTTCTTT. Protein sequence: CAWSFTWNTEAFF. The entire variable domain, with the rest obtained from reference TRBV30 and TRBJ1-1, is as follows: SQTIHQWPATLVQPVGSPLSLECTVEGTSNPNLYWYRQAAGRGLQLLFYSVGIGQISSEVPQNLSASRPQDRQFILSSKKLLLSDSGFYLCAWSFTWNTEAFFGQGTRLTVV.

This chain uses TRBV7-9 with TRBJ1-2, with 7 bases identical to TRBD1. CDR1 is SEHNR and CDR2 is FQNEAQ in the germline V gene (reference sequence). This CDR3 region has 19 residues. V shed 2 bases and J 3 bases; nucleotides not matched to a gene: 18. The CDR3 spells CASSLLELRGGGRDYGYTF. DNA of the CDR3: TGTGCCAGCAGCTTATTGGAACTCAGAGGAGGGGGCAGAGACTATGGCTACACCTTC.

In this sample, this clone turned up a few times. The CDR3 sequence: CASSLPGSGELFF. The DNA for the CDR3 is TGTGCCAGCAGCTTACCAGGGTCCGGGGAGCTGTTTTTT. J is TRBJ2-2 and V is TRBV11-1; D is perhaps TRBD1 (5 bases). CDR1 is SGHAT, CDR2 FQDESV, per germline (reference sequence). Trimming took 2 bases from V and 6 from J, leaving 7 bases between them. This CDR3 comprises 13 residues.

This clone was found a few times. This rearrangement joins TRBV27 to TRBJ2-7; either TRBD1 or TRBD2 may supply D (5 bases each). V lost 8 bases and J lost 4, with 18 bases in between. The CDR3 is made up of 14 amino acids. The germline V gene has CDR1 MNHEY and CDR2 SMNVEV (reference sequence). CDR3 in amino acids: CASGLWGSGYEQYF. DNA of the CDR3: TGTGCCAGCGGGCTTTGGGGGTCAGGGTACGAGCAGTACTTC.

The chain is built from TRBV5-1 and TRBJ2-5; D is undetermined. The J call may be faulty, since TRBJ2-7 better matches the DNA end. Germline loops: CDR1 SGHRS, CDR2 YFSETQ. This CDR3 region has 12 residues. CDR3 protein: CASSLDGYEQYF. CDR3 DNA: TGCGCCAGCAGCTTGGACGGTTACGAGCAGTACTTC.

This clone was observed a few times. This sequence joins TRBV5-1 and TRBJ2-7; TRBD2 matches at 12 bases. After removal of 2 bases from V and 2 bases from J, the junction contained 8 bases not matched to a gene. The CDR3 is 17 residues long. Germline CDR1 reads SGHRS; CDR2 reads YFSETQ. The CDR3 nucleotides read TGCGCCAGCAGCTTTGAACTAGCGGGAGGAGGCCCCTACGAGCAGTACTTC. Amino acids: CASSFELAGGGPYEQYF.

This clone has more than one count but fewer than ten. The chain links TRBV27 to TRBJ2-6; TRBD2 matches 8 bases. CDR1 MNHEY and CDR2 SMNVEV come from the germline V gene (reference sequence). V gave up 5 bases and J gave up 0 bases; unmatched junction bases: 6. There are 17 residues in the CDR3. DNA of the CDR3: TGTGCCAGCAGTCTGGGACTAGTGGGCTCTGGGGCCAACGTCCTGACTTTC. This codes for CASSLGLVGSGANVLTF.

V is TRBV7-2 and J is TRBJ2-7; the D call may be TRBD1 or TRBD2 (7 bases each). Germline V CDR1 and CDR2: SGHTA, FQGNSA. CDR3 size: 15 residues. V was trimmed by 5 bases and J by 5 bases, leaving 19 bases between them. DNA of the CDR3: TGTGCCAGCAGCCAAGGGGGGGCAGGGGGTAACGAGCAGTACTTC. As protein: CASSQGGAGGNEQYF. Combining the CDR3 with reference TRBV7-2 and TRBJ2-7 gives the whole variable domain GAGVSQSPSNKVTEKGKDVELRCDPISGHTALYWYRQSLGQGLEFLIYFQGNSAPDKSGLPSDRFSAERTGGSVSTLTIQRTQQEDSAVYLCASSQGGAGGNEQYFGPGTRLTVT.

V and J are TRBV11-2 and TRBJ2-1, with 8 bases identical to TRBD2. The ends lost 8 bases at V and 6 bases at J; junction bases unmatched: 15. CDR3 length: 16 amino acids. The germline V gene has CDR1 SGHAT and CDR2 FQNNGV. CDR3 sequence (DNA): TGTGCCAGCCGCCAAACGGCGGGGGGCATTATCAATGAGCAGTTCTTC. The encoded protein is CASRQTAGGIINEQFF.

As for this clone: At the DNA level, this CDR3 is encoded by other sequences in the same sample as well. CDR3 region: CASSPLATNEKLFF. The CDR3 DNA reads as TGTGCCAGCAGCCCTCTCGCAACTAATGAAAAACTGTTTTTT. The chain links TRBV7-9 to TRBJ1-4; no clear D. Per the germline V gene, CDR1 is SEHNR and CDR2 is FQNEAQ (reference sequence). The CDR3 runs 14 residues. Trimming removed 5 bases at V and 0 bases at J, with 7 bases between. The full variable domain, its missing parts supplied by reference TRBV7-9 and TRBJ1-4, is DTGVSQNPRHKITKRGQNVTFRCDPISEHNRLYWYRQTLGQGPEFLTYFQNEAQLEKSRLLSDRFSAERPKGSFSTLEIQRTEQGDSAMYLCASSPLATNEKLFFGSGTQLSVL.